A selection of T cell receptor beta chains follows, all from one sample in a study of T cell repertoires in cytomegalovirus infection. In TCRdb, the reads were re-called with MiXCR into one record per CDR3 protein. The table shows 310,000 or so distinct CDR3 sequences, with about 9.1% occurring only once. The sequenced material came from PBMCs. The source is a human donor in good health (CMV status not recorded). Some clones in this sample may be carry-over from other donors' samples. The CDR3 runs from the conserved cysteine through the conserved F or W.

j_call: TRBJ2-5
v_call: TRBV7-9
cdr3_aa: CAGGGLAGALGETQYF

j_call: TRBJ1-1
v_call: TRBV7-9
cdr3_aa: CASSRGRRTYMNTEAFF

j_call: TRBJ1-6
v_call: TRBV27
cdr3_aa: CASSFSRPLRSPLHF

j_call: TRBJ2-1
v_call: TRBV19
cdr3_aa: CASSITMRAHEQFF

j_call: TRBJ2-1
v_call: TRBV14
cdr3_aa: CASSQVLGGNNEQFF

j_call: TRBJ2-5
v_call: TRBV7-2
cdr3_aa: CASSLEGLAAYQETQYF

j_call: TRBJ1-6
v_call: TRBV23-1
cdr3_aa: CASSHLCSIGSPLHF

j_call: TRBJ2-1
v_call: TRBV12-3/TRBV12-4
cdr3_aa: CASSLGGGGGNEQFF

j_call: TRBJ2-5
v_call: TRBV5-6
cdr3_aa: CASSLNSPGETQYF

j_call: TRBJ2-2
v_call: TRBV7-3
cdr3_aa: CASSLTAGADTGELFF

j_call: TRBJ2-3
v_call: TRBV20-1
cdr3_aa: CSARTGTSAADTQYF

j_call: TRBJ1-1
v_call: TRBV10-3
cdr3_aa: CAISELGANTEAFF

j_call: TRBJ1-5
v_call: TRBV12-3/TRBV12-4
cdr3_aa: CASSLTGDFGNQPQHF

j_call: TRBJ2-7
v_call: TRBV7-9
cdr3_aa: CASSLGTHSYEQYF

j_call: TRBJ2-6
v_call: TRBV5-1
cdr3_aa: CASSLGSSGANVLTF

j_call: TRBJ1-5
v_call: TRBV7-9
cdr3_aa: CASSFTTGTGGQPQHF

j_call: TRBJ2-1
v_call: TRBV10-2
cdr3_aa: CASSPGLERVNEQFF

j_call: TRBJ1-1
v_call: TRBV11-2
cdr3_aa: CASSELRGGTEAFF

j_call: TRBJ2-4
v_call: TRBV6-2/TRBV6-3
cdr3_aa: CASSYSTDRLGIKNIQYF

j_call: TRBJ2-1
v_call: TRBV7-9
cdr3_aa: CASTSWSDEQFF

j_call: TRBJ2-1
v_call: TRBV12-3/TRBV12-4
cdr3_aa: CASSSRGGARSNEQFF

j_call: TRBJ2-6
v_call: TRBV6-6
cdr3_aa: CASSPLLGGASGANVLTF

j_call: TRBJ1-2
v_call: TRBV28
cdr3_aa: CASSQGHRGGYTF

j_call: TRBJ2-7
v_call: TRBV28
cdr3_aa: CASSFMGGPYEQYF

j_call: TRBJ2-1
v_call: TRBV5-1
cdr3_aa: CASSEGASSYNEQFF

j_call: TRBJ1-6
v_call: TRBV6-5
cdr3_aa: CASSSESSYNSPLHF

j_call: TRBJ2-4
v_call: TRBV9
cdr3_aa: CASSVSGSAKNIQYF

j_call: TRBJ2-5
v_call: TRBV27
cdr3_aa: CASRRSGGDETQYF

j_call: TRBJ2-1
v_call: TRBV6-6
cdr3_aa: CASSYRGPDRPYNEQFF

j_call: TRBJ1-5
v_call: TRBV15
cdr3_aa: CATSIRTGVSQPQHF

j_call: TRBJ2-1
v_call: TRBV7-9
cdr3_aa: CASSFWGLGNEQFF

j_call: TRBJ2-5
v_call: TRBV18
cdr3_aa: CASSPQGGVTQYF

j_call: TRBJ2-3
v_call: TRBV7-2
cdr3_aa: CASSSPGTSGGTQYF

j_call: TRBJ2-1
v_call: TRBV15
cdr3_aa: CASQRGSYNEQFF

j_call: TRBJ2-3
v_call: TRBV7-2
cdr3_aa: CASSFPGLATDTQYF

j_call: TRBJ2-2
v_call: TRBV20-1
cdr3_aa: CSVAGQGNTGELFF

j_call: TRBJ1-1
v_call: TRBV5-6
cdr3_aa: CASSLGVVNTEAFF

j_call: TRBJ1-1
v_call: TRBV29-1
cdr3_aa: CSVRHVGGTEAFF

j_call: TRBJ2-7
v_call: TRBV20-1
cdr3_aa: CSASWTATYEQYF